One sample yielded the 14 T cell receptor beta chains listed below, sequenced in a study of cytomegalovirus exposure and HLA in healthy donors. PCR amplification relied on 60 Vbeta primers (plus 13 Jbeta primers). Profiling relied on immunoSEQ multiplex PCR, and the TCRdb table lists in-frame clones only, not all of them. The sample has about 180,000 clones, 84% seen once. Material: PBMCs. All receptors derive from a girl aged 2 to 9 in good health and CMV-seropositive.

The J gene is TRBJ2-1, the V gene TRBV7-8, with D possibly being TRBD2 (5 bases). CDR1 SGHVS and CDR2 FQNEAQ come from the germline V gene. The CDR3 sequence is 14 residues long. V shed 5 bases and J shed 4 bases, with 12 bases lying between them. This CDR3 is CASSLNSGYNEQFF. The CDR3 DNA sequence: TGTGCCAGCAGCCTAAACAGCGGATACAATGAGCAGTTCTTC.

J is TRBJ2-1 and V is TRBV5-1; D might be TRBD1 (6 bases). The CDR3 is made up of 17 amino acids. CDR1 and CDR2 from the germline V gene are SGHRS and YFSETQ. The V end lost 0 bases, the J end lost 7 bases, and 20 bases lay between the germline ends. The CDR3, as DNA: TGCGCCAGCAGCTTGGCCGGACGGGTCAGGGGATGGAATGAGCAGTTCTTC. Translated, it gives CASSLAGRVRGWNEQFF.

The chain couples TRBV5-4 to TRBJ1-2, with D possibly being TRBD1 (6 bases). Trimming took off 4 bases at V and 2 bases at J, with 21 bases between the two ends. CDR1 and CDR2 from the germline V gene are SGHNT and YYREEE (reference sequence). This CDR3 is 17 amino acids long. This chain's CDR3 is CASSAGGGLQGNYGYTF. In DNA form, the CDR3 reads TGTGCCAGCAGCGCCGGGGGGGGCCTGCAGGGGAACTATGGCTACACCTTC.

V and J are TRBV18 and TRBJ1-5; TRBD1 matches at 7 bases. V was pared by 6 bases and J by 4 bases, with 6 bases of the junction left unmatched. Per the germline V gene, CDR1 is KGHSH and CDR2 is LQKENI. There are 14 residues in the CDR3. The CDR3 bases are TGTGCCAGCTCTGGACAGGATCAAAATCAGCCCCAGCATTTT. This gives the protein CASSGQDQNQPQHF.

The rearrangement links TRBV28 to TRBJ2-3; D is perhaps TRBD1 (6 bases). Trimming stripped 9 bases from V and 3 bases from J, with 25 bases between. This CDR3 is built from 17 residues. Per germline, CDR1 MDHEN and CDR2 SYDVKM. The CDR3 is CASRLETGTPPTDTQYF. The CDR3 nucleotides read TGTGCCAGTAGATTAGAGACCGGGACACCTCCAACAGATACGCAGTATTTT. The whole variable domain, remainder taken from reference TRBV28 and TRBJ2-3, is DVKVTQSSRYLVKRTGEKVFLECVQDMDHENMFWYRQDPGLGLRLIYFSYDVKMKEKGDIPEGYSVSREKKERFSLILESASTNQTSMYLCASRLETGTPPTDTQYFGPGTRLTVL.

This chain joins TRBV14 and TRBJ2-7; 13 positions agree with TRBD2. This CDR3 comprises 15 residues. CDR1 and CDR2 (germline): SGHDN, FVKESK. Losses at the gene ends were 2 bases for V and 6 bases for J; bases not matched to a gene: 4. CDR3 protein: CASSQPGLAGVEQYF. In nucleotides, the CDR3 is TGTGCCAGCAGCCAACCCGGACTAGCGGGAGTCGAGCAGTACTTC.

The chain carries TRBV4-1 and TRBJ2-7, with 7 bases identical to TRBD1. CDR1 MGHRA and CDR2 YSYEKL come from the germline V gene. With V trimmed by 1 base and J by 1 base, 7 bases remained unmatched. This CDR3 has 16 amino acids. The CDR3 sequence is CASSQVPKGASYEQYF. The CDR3 DNA sequence: TGCGCCAGCAGCCAAGTCCCAAAGGGGGCTTCCTACGAGCAGTACTTC.

This chain links TRBV7-2 with TRBJ1-2, with unresolved D. V lost 1 base and J 5 bases, leaving 11 bases between the germline ends. The CDR3 has 14 amino acids. CDR1 and CDR2 (germline): SGHTA, FQGNSA. Here the CDR3 reads CASSLGTGLYGYTF. Here the CDR3 DNA reads TGTGCCAGCAGCTTAGGTACTGGACTTTATGGCTACACCTTC.

This sequence joins TRBV2 and TRBJ2-3, with D unresolved. This CDR3 comprises 14 residues. Trimming stripped 4 bases from V and 1 base from J, with 9 bases between. Germline CDR1 is SNHLY and CDR2 is FYNNEI. CDR3 DNA: TGTGCCAGCAGTGCAGTAGCCCGCACAGATACGCAGTATTTT. Translated, it gives CASSAVARTDTQYF.

The chain is built from TRBV12-5 and TRBJ2-2; tentatively, D is TRBD1 (5 bases). This CDR3 has 15 amino acids. Per the germline V gene, CDR1 is LGHNT and CDR2 is FRNRAP. V lost 7 bases and J 0 bases, leaving 12 bases between the germline ends. CDR3 nucleotide sequence: TGTGCTAGTGCCCAAGACAGCGCGAACACCGGGGAGCTGTTTTTT. This sequence encodes CASAQDSANTGELFF.

The chain carries TRBV30 and TRBJ1-1; 9 bases match TRBD1. The CDR3 totals 13 residues. Germline V gives CDR1 GTSNPN, CDR2 SVGIG (reference sequence). J was trimmed by 4 bases and V by 3 bases; bases with no gene match: 3. The CDR3 coding sequence is TGTGCCTGGAGGACAGGGGGGACCACTGAAGCTTTCTTT. It yields the protein CAWRTGGTTEAFF.

This chain joins TRBV12-5 and TRBJ1-2; maybe TRBD1 (6 bases). V lost 6 bases to trimming and J lost 2 bases, with 7 bases between them. The CDR3 spans 12 residues. The germline CDR1 and CDR2 sequences are LGHNT and FRNRAP. The CDR3 protein is CASGDRNYGYTF. The CDR3 nucleotides are TGTGCTAGTGGGGACAGAAACTATGGCTACACCTTC.

This rearrangement joins TRBV10-2 to TRBJ2-1; 8 bases are shared with TRBD2. CDR1 is WSHSY and CDR2 is SAAADI in the germline V gene. V dropped 0 bases and J dropped 7; count of bases not matched to a gene: 11. This CDR3 is 17 amino acids long. The CDR3 here is CASSESSSAGGSNEQFF. The CDR3 DNA follows: TGCGCCAGCAGTGAGTCGAGTTCTGCGGGGGGATCGAATGAGCAGTTCTTC.

The V gene is TRBV5-6, the J gene TRBJ2-3; unclear D gene. The V end was cut by 0 bases, the J end by 6 bases, with 8 bases between. The CDR3 covers 13 residues. Germline CDR1 reads SGHDT; CDR2 reads YYEEEE. CDR3 nucleotides: TGTGCCAGCAGCTTGGTAGAATCGGATACGCAGTATTTT. Translating gives CASSLVESDTQYF.